This entry concerns a single T cell receptor beta chain. The CDR3 is 16 amino acids. CDR1 LGHDT and CDR2 YNNKEL come from the germline V gene (reference sequence). The ends were cut back, 2 bases at V and 0 bases at J, with 12 bases in the middle. This entry belongs to a study of blood T cell repertoires in COVID-19. Profiled with immunoSEQ multiplex PCR; TCRdb holds only in-frame clones, not every one. The table has some 130,000 clones, around 83% seen once. The rearrangement links TRBV3-1 (or the pseudogene TRBV3-2) to TRBJ2-3; D not certain. This TCR was recovered from a man aged 35 to 55 with active or convalescent COVID-19. Sequencing used peripheral blood. CDR3 nucleotide sequence: TGTGCCAGCAGCCAACAGGTACTCTCTAGCACAGATACGCAGTATTTT. Its translation is CASSQQVLSSTDTQYF.